This entry features one T cell receptor beta chain sequence. This sample stems from a study of blood T cell repertoires in COVID-19. Study details: Whether acute or convalescent, the COVID-19 samples came from the United States, Italy and Spain. PBMCs, B-cell-depleted T cells, or T cells provided the cDNA or gDNA that made up the material.

Unmatched junction bases numbered 7, after V lost 5 bases and J lost 9 bases. The CDR3 runs to 14 residues. The germline V gene has CDR1 MNHEY and CDR2 SVGAGI. Per the study methods: Amplifying reference gene primers gave estimates of nucleated cell counts. TCRdb keeps only in-frame clones here, not all; method: immunoSEQ multiplex PCR. The D gene and trimming were derived from the DNA, and the V and J assignments and clone size from that table. The sample records some 270,000 clones, roughly 84% being singletons. The sample consisted of peripheral blood. This chain links TRBV6-5 with TRBJ1-6; 7 nucleotides match TRBD1. The sequence was obtained from a woman in her 40s who had recovered from COVID-19. CDR3 sequence (DNA): TGTGCCAGCAGTCGTCAGGGGGTGGGTTCACCCCTCCACTTT. It is translated as CASSRQGVGSPLHF.